The clone carrying this TCR beta chain occurred many times. Its antigen is not known. The data belong to a study of T cells in Graves' hyperthyroidism and ophthalmopathy. Study as a whole: Peripheral blood samples were taken at initial diagnosis, prior to any treatment. Findings of the study overall: Most clonotypes expanded in thyroid above 0.001 were likewise present in blood.

This CDR3 has 15 residues. The junction had 3 bases not matched to a gene; V was cut back by 0 bases and J by 5 bases. CDR1 MDHEN and CDR2 SYDVKM come from the germline V gene. RNA transcripts were the template for amplifying TCR beta CDR3 regions. Using the HTBI primer set, a first-round RT-PCR was run on the TCR CDR3. TCRdb fed the multiplex PCR reads into MiXCR, producing one record per CDR3 protein. The sample holds hundreds of thousands of distinct CDR3 sequences; about a sixth are singletons and the top ten take around 55%. Ophthalmopathy in the patients scored at least 3 on Clinical Activity Score and at least 4 on NOSPECS grade, lasting under 3 months. Clinical symptoms, serum thyroxine, TRAb, thyroid ultrasound and orbital computed tomography informed diagnoses.

The genes are TRBV28 and TRBJ1-1, with 10 bases identical to TRBD1. The clonotype originates from an older woman with Graves' ophthalmopathy. Source material: blood. The CDR3 is CASSLWTGGRTEAFF. The CDR3 nucleotides read TGTGCCAGCAGTTTATGGACAGGGGGCAGGACTGAAGCTTTCTTT.